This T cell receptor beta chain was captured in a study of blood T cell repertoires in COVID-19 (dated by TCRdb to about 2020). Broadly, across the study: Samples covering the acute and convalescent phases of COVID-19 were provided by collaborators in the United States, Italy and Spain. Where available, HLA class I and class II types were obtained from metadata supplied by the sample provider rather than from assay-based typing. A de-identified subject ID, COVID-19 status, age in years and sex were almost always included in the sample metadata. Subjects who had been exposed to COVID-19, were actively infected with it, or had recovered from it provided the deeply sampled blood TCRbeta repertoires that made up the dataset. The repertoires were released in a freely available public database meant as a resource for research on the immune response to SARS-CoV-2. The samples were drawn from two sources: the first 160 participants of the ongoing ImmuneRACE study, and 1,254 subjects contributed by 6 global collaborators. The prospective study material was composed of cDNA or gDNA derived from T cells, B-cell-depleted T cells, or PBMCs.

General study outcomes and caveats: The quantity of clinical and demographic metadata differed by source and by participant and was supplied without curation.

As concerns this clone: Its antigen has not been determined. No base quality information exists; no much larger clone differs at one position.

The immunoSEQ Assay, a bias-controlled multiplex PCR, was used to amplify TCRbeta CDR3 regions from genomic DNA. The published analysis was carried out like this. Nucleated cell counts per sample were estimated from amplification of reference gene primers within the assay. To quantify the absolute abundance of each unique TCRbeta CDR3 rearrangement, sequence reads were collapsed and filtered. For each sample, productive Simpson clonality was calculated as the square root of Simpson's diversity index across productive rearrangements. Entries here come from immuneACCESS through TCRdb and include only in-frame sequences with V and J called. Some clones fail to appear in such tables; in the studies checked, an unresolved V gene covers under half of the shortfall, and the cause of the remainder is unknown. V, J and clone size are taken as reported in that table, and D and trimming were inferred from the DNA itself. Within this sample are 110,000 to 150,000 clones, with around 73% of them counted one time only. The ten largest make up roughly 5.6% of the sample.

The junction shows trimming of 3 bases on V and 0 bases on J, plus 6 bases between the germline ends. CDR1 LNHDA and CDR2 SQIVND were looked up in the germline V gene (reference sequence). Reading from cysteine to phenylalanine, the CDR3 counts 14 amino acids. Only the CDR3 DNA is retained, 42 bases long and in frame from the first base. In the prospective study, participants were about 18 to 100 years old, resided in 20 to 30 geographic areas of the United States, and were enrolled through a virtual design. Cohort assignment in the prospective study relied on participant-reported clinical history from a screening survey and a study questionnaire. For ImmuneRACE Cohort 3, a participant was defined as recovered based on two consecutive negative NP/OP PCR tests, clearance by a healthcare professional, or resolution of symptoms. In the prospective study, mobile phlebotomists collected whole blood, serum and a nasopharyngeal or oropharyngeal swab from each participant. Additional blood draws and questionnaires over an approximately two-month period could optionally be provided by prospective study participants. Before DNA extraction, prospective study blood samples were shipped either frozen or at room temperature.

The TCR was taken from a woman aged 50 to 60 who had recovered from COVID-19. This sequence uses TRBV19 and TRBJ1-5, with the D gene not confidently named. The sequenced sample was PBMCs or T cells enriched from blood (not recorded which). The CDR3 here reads CASSMGSSNQPQHF. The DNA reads TGTGCCAGTAGTATGGGCTCTAGCAATCAGCCCCAGCATTTT.